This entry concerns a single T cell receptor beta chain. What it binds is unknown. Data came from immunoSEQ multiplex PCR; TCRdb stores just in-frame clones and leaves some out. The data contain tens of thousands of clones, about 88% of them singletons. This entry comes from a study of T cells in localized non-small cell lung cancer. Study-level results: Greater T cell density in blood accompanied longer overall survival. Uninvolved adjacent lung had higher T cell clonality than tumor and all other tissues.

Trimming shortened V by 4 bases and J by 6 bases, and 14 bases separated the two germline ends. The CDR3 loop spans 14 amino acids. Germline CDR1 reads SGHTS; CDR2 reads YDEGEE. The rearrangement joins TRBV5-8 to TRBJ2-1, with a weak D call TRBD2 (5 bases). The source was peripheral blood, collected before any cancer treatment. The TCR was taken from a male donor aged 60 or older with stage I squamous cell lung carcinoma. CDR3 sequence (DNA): TGTGCCAGCAGCGCCGACTCGGGGTTCAATGAGCAGTTCTTC. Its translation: CASSADSGFNEQFF.